These T cell receptor beta chains were read from a single sample in a study of cytomegalovirus exposure and HLA in healthy donors. The data were produced by immunoSEQ multiplex PCR, yet TCRdb's version contains in-frame clones alone and is incomplete. This table holds some 160,000 clones, under 90% found once. The sample taken for sequencing was PBMCs. The receptors shown here come from a young man in good health and CMV-seronegative. The CDR3 runs from the conserved cysteine through the conserved F or W. The D gene is left open where the match is weak. For some rows the clone size is stated as once, few or many, or as a class when expanded; others skip it.

>once|TRBJ1-6|TRBV9|.
TGTGCCAGCAGCCCCCGACAGAATTCACCCCTCCACTTT
CASSPRQNSPLHF
>once|TRBJ1-1|TRBV10-3|.
TGTGCCATCAGTGAGTCCGACCCGAGGTTGACTGAAGCTTTCTTT
CAISESDPRLTEAFF
>.|TRBJ2-7|TRBV5-1|.
TGCGCCAGCAGCTTGGGGGGGCCCCCCTACGAGCAGTACTTC
CASSLGGPPYEQYF
>.|TRBJ2-2|TRBV30|.
TGTGCCTGGAGTTTGGCTACCGGGGAGCTGTTTTTT
CAWSLATGELFF
>.|TRBJ1-6|TRBV28|TRBD1
TGTGCCAGCCGTGACAGGGTACATTCACCCCTCCACTTT
CASRDRVHSPLHF
>once|TRBJ1-1|TRBV7-6|.
TGTGCCAGCAGCACAAGCGGGGGAGAAGCTTTCTTT
CASSTSGGEAFF
>.|TRBJ2-3|TRBV30|.
TGTGCCTGGAGTGGGGCAAACACAGATACGCAGTATTTT
CAWSGANTDTQYF
>few|TRBJ1-1|TRBV19|.
TGTGCCAGTAGTTTACAGGGCTTGAACACTGAAGCTTTCTTT
CASSLQGLNTEAFF
>.|TRBJ2-5|TRBV4-1|.
TGCGCCAGCAGCCAGCAAGCGGGCCAAGAGACCCAGTACTTC
CASSQQAGQETQYF
>.|TRBJ2-7|TRBV27|TRBD1
TGTGCCAGCAGTCCGGGACAGGGGTTGTCTAGAGGTTACGAGCAGTACTTC
CASSPGQGLSRGYEQYF
>.|TRBJ1-5|TRBV7-8|TRBD1
TGTGCCAGCAGCTCGCGAATGACTCAGGGGGCGCGTAGTCAGCCCCAGCATTTT
CASSSRMTQGARSQPQHF
>.|TRBJ2-7|TRBV7-8|.
TGTGCCAGCAGCTTAACTAGCAACCACCCCGCCTACGAGCAGTACTTC
CASSLTSNHPAYEQYF
>.|TRBJ2-7|TRBV6-5|.
TGTGCCAGCAGTTACTCGGCCCAGGGGTACGAGCAGTACTTC
CASSYSAQGYEQYF
>few|TRBJ2-5|TRBV5-5|.
TGTGCCAGCAGCTTGTTAGGAACGTCGGGGGAGACCCAGTACTTC
CASSLLGTSGETQYF
>.|TRBJ2-5|TRBV7-2|.
TGTGCCAGCAGCTCCCAGGCTCCCGGAGGGATGGAGACCCAGTACTTC
CASSSQAPGGMETQYF
>.|TRBJ2-3|TRBV28|.
TGTGCCAGCAGCACTCGGGATACGCAGTATTTT
CASSTRDTQYF
>.|TRBJ2-7|TRBV7-2|TRBD2
TGTGCCAGCAGCCAGGAAGTAGCGGGAGCCCCCGAGCAGTACTTC
CASSQEVAGAPEQYF